This T cell receptor (beta chain) was identified during a study of cytomegalovirus exposure and HLA in healthy donors. Primers included in the PCR were 60 Vbeta and 13 Jbeta primers. TCRdb's table, derived via immunoSEQ multiplex PCR, lists solely in-frame clones and lacks some. The profile shows roughly 180,000 clones, 70% to 80% of them singletons. The J segment lost 6 bases and the V segment lost 3 bases, leaving 9 bases of the junction unmatched. Germline values: CDR1 SGDLS, CDR2 YYNGEE. CDR3 length: 15 amino acids. This chain uses TRBV9 with TRBJ2-7; TRBD2 matches at 10 bases. The clonotype comes from a young man in good health and CMV-seronegative. The sequencing sample was made of PBMCs. Here the CDR3 reads CASSGGAGGPSEQYF. Here the CDR3 DNA reads TGTGCCAGCAGCGGGGGAGCGGGGGGGCCAAGCGAGCAGTACTTC.